In this sample, the clone carrying this T cell receptor (beta chain) turned up once. Assay used: immunoSEQ multiplex PCR; TCRdb lists only in-frame clones, some missing. The sample shows 15,000 or so clones, approximately 48% of them seen only once. The record originates from a study of sequential checkpoint blockade in melanoma. V lost 5 bases to trimming and J lost 5 bases, with 15 bases between them. The CDR3 length is 14 residues. Germline loops: CDR1 SGHVS, CDR2 FNYEAQ. Sample treatment: randomized to nivolumab then ipilimumab (arm A) or the reverse (arm B). PBMC sorting kept live CD3+CD8+ cells without CD19 or CD56.

The TCR comes from a human donor with melanoma. This chain connects TRBV7-6 to TRBJ1-1; the D gene is possibly TRBD1 (5 bases). The sequenced sample was CD8+ T cells sorted from blood (inferred from file names), obtained from a patient given nivolumab and ipilimumab in sequence. For the CDR3, the DNA is TGTGCCAGCAGCGATAGGGGTATGGGGACTGAAGCTTTCTTT. Protein product: CASSDRGMGTEAFF.